This T cell receptor (beta chain) comes out of a study of blood T cell repertoires in COVID-19. Sequencing was performed with immunoSEQ multiplex PCR; in TCRdb, only in-frame clones are kept and a portion is missing. The sample consists of over 110,000 clones, 75% to 90% of them appearing once. Trimming cost V 5 bases and J 6 bases, with 13 bases left between them. The CDR3 extends over 13 amino acids. This clonotype was obtained from a woman aged 45-60 years with acute or convalescent COVID-19. The V call is TRBV12-3 or TRBV12-4, the J call TRBJ1-2, with D possibly matching TRBD1 (6 bases). The sample comprised peripheral blood. The CDR3 DNA is TGTGCCAGCAGTCGACACAGGGCGGATGGCTACACCTTC. The encoded protein is CASSRHRADGYTF.